These 16 T cell receptor beta chains originate from one sample sequenced in a study of PD-L1 blockade in urothelial cancer. Clones were sequenced by immunoSEQ multiplex PCR, and TCRdb holds only the in-frame ones, with some missing. There are under 55,000 clones in the sample; about 80% occur only once, and 5.5% to 7% lies in the top ten. The specimen was PBMCs, collected around atezolizumab (anti-PD-L1) treatment. The source of these receptors is a man aged 35 to 55 with urothelial cancer.

The chain employs TRBV27 and TRBJ2-7, with TRBD2 matching over 11 bases. Germline V gene sequence: CDR1 MNHEY, CDR2 SMNVEV (reference sequence). This CDR3 has 17 residues. Losses at the gene ends were 3 bases for V and 0 bases for J; bases not matched to a gene: 7. The CDR3 nucleotides read TGTGCCAGCAGTTTGGGGCTAGCGGGAGGTCGCTCCTACGAGCAGTACTTC. Residues: CASSLGLAGGRSYEQYF.

This chain joins TRBV11-3 and TRBJ2-2; 9 bases align to TRBD1. V was pared by 5 bases and J by 4 bases, with 2 bases of the junction left unmatched. Germline V CDR1 and CDR2: SGHNT, YENEEA. The CDR3 sequence is 14 residues long. CDR3 amino acids: CASSGTGSTGELFF. In DNA, the CDR3 is TGTGCCAGCAGCGGGACAGGGAGCACCGGGGAGCTGTTTTTT.

This clone was observed a single time. The chain employs TRBV18 and TRBJ1-1; D perhaps matches TRBD1 (5 bases). V was clipped by 8 bases and J by 0 bases, with 13 bases between them. Germline V gives CDR1 KGHSH, CDR2 LQKENI. The CDR3 is made up of 14 amino acids. The CDR3 region is CASRRPGVNTEAFF. For the CDR3, the DNA is TGTGCCAGCCGCCGGCCGGGGGTGAACACTGAAGCTTTCTTT. The variable domain in full, with the rest retrieved from reference TRBV18 and TRBJ1-1, is NAGVMQNPRHLVRRRGQEARLRCSPMKGHSHVYWYRQLPEEGLKFMVYLQKENIIDESGMPKERFSAEFPKEGPSILRIQQVVRGDSAAYFCASRRPGVNTEAFFGQGTRLTVV.

The chain employs TRBV6-6 and TRBJ1-2; unclear D gene. The length of the CDR3 is 12 residues. The germline V and J ends were trimmed by 5 bases and 5 bases, with 9 bases remaining between them. From germline, CDR1 is MNHNY and CDR2 SVGAGI (reference sequence). The CDR3 region has the DNA TGTGCCAGCAGTCTACGGGGATATGGCTACACCTTC. This gives the protein CASSLRGYGYTF.

The chain carries TRBV4-1 and TRBJ1-5, with D possibly TRBD1 on 5 matching bases. CDR3 length equals 17 residues. Germline CDR1 MGHRA, CDR2 YSYEKL. V lost 3 bases to trimming and J lost 5 bases, with 20 bases between them. CDR3 sequence: CASSQAPPTGGYQPQHF. The CDR3 nucleotides are TGCGCCAGCAGCCAGGCCCCTCCCACAGGAGGGTATCAGCCCCAGCATTTT.

This clone was recorded once. The CDR3 is CASSLTSGVPYEQYF. The CDR3 bases are TGTGCCAGCAGCTTAACTAGCGGGGTACCCTACGAGCAGTACTTC. The chain carries TRBV13 and TRBJ2-7; TRBD2 agrees at 10 bases. The ends lost 2 bases at V and 2 bases at J; junction bases unmatched: 3. The CDR3 is 15 residues long. Germline V gene sequence: CDR1 PRHDT, CDR2 FYEKMQ (reference sequence).

This clone was found once. The rearrangement links TRBV28 to TRBJ1-1, with 10 bases identical to TRBD1. The V gene's germline CDR1 is MDHEN and CDR2 SYDVKM. The CDR3 contains 15 residues. The V gene end was trimmed by 3 bases and the J gene end by 4 bases; junction bases not matched to a gene: 5. CDR3 protein: CASSLLGQGPTEAFF. The CDR3, as DNA: TGTGCCAGCAGTTTGTTGGGACAGGGGCCCACTGAAGCTTTCTTT.

V gene TRBV4-2 combines with J gene TRBJ2-5; TRBD1 is a possible D gene (6 bases). The V end was cut by 1 base, the J end by 5 bases, with 8 bases between. The CDR3 loop spans 13 amino acids. Germline V gene sequence: CDR1 LGHNA, CDR2 YNFKEQ. The CDR3 bases are TGTGCCAGCAGCCAAGCAGGGGCCGAGACCCAGTACTTC. It specifies CASSQAGAETQYF.

DNA of the CDR3: TGTGCCAGCAGTTTAAACCAGGATTTCCCATACGAGCAGTACTTC. It is translated as CASSLNQDFPYEQYF. V and J are TRBV27 and TRBJ2-7; D is uncertain. Germline V gene data show CDR1 as MNHEY and CDR2 as SMNVEV (reference sequence). Trimming pared 2 bases from V and 4 bases from J, leaving 15 bases between. CDR3 length: 15 amino acids.

This clone has only a few counts. The chain's CDR3 is CASSSFGGVDQPQHF. Written as DNA, the CDR3 is TGTGCCAGCTCTTCTTTCGGAGGGGTCGATCAGCCCCAGCATTTT. The chain uses TRBV18 and TRBJ1-5; D perhaps matches TRBD1 (5 bases). Trimming stripped 6 bases from V and 5 bases from J, with 17 bases between. CDR1 and CDR2 from the germline V gene are KGHSH and LQKENI. This CDR3 has 15 residues. Filled out from reference TRBV18 and TRBJ1-5, the complete variable domain reads NAGVMQNPRHLVRRRGQEARLRCSPMKGHSHVYWYRQLPEEGLKFMVYLQKENIIDESGMPKERFSAEFPKEGPSILRIQQVVRGDSAAYFCASSSFGGVDQPQHFGDGTRLSIL.

The chain joins TRBV7-2 to TRBJ2-5, with TRBD1 matching 11 bases. CDR3 length equals 14 residues. Germline CDR1 and CDR2: SGHTA and FQGNSA. The V and J ends lost 6 bases and 4 bases, in that order; junction bases with no gene match: 4. The CDR3 nucleotides read TGTGCCAGCAGTCCCGGGACAGGGGGAGAGACCCAGTACTTC. Its protein is CASSPGTGGETQYF. Full variable domain (remainder filled in from reference TRBV7-2 and TRBJ2-5): GAGVSQSPSNKVTEKGKDVELRCDPISGHTALYWYRQSLGQGLEFLIYFQGNSAPDKSGLPSDRFSAERTGGSVSTLTIQRTQQEDSAVYLCASSPGTGGETQYFGPGTRLLVL.

The chain has TRBV29-1 and TRBJ2-5; 7 bases align to TRBD2. Losses at the gene ends were 7 bases for V and 5 bases for J; bases not matched to a gene: 7. Germline V CDR1 and CDR2: SQVTM, ANQGSEA. This CDR3 contains 12 residues. DNA for the CDR3: TGCAGCGCCGATCTCGGGGGGGAGACCCAGTACTTC. Protein: CSADLGGETQYF. The variable domain in full, completed from reference TRBV29-1 and TRBJ2-5, reads SAVISQKPSRDICQRGTSLTIQCQVDSQVTMMFWYRQQPGQSLTLIATANQGSEATYESGFVIDKFPISRPNLTFSTLTVSNMSPEDSSIYLCSADLGGETQYFGPGTRLLVL.

The CDR3 bases are TGTGCCTGGAGTGTAGGTCAGGTGACTAACTATGGCTACACCTTC. Translated: CAWSVGQVTNYGYTF. The V gene is TRBV30, the J gene TRBJ1-2, with D unresolved. Trimming left V 0 bases short and J 0 bases short, with 11 bases between. The CDR3 runs to 15 residues. Germline V lookup: CDR1 GTSNPN, CDR2 SVGIG (reference sequence).

The V gene is TRBV19, the J gene TRBJ2-1, with 7 bases identical to TRBD1. Per the germline V gene, CDR1 is LNHDA and CDR2 is SQIVND (reference sequence). The J segment lost 3 bases and the V segment lost 9 bases, leaving 5 bases of the junction unmatched. This CDR3 has 13 amino acids. CDR3 sequence reads: CARGTESYNEQFF. The CDR3 DNA reads TGTGCCAGAGGGACAGAGAGCTACAATGAGCAGTTCTTC.

This chain links TRBV5-1 with TRBJ2-5; D is perhaps TRBD1 (5 bases). This CDR3 is built from 14 residues. In germline, CDR1 is SGHRS, CDR2 YFSETQ. Trimming pared 1 base from V and 5 bases from J, leaving 12 bases between. CDR3 DNA: TGCGCCAGCAGCTTGAGGCCGACAGTCGAGACCCAGTACTTC. Translation: CASSLRPTVETQYF.

The chain couples TRBV18 to TRBJ2-1; 13 bases line up with TRBD2. Germline-derived CDR1 and CDR2 are KGHSH and LQKENI. Germline trimming cut 1 base from V and 3 bases from J; bases unmatched to any gene: 9. There are 19 residues in the CDR3. The CDR3 sequence is CASSPQTRTSGRIYNEQFF. The DNA for the CDR3 is TGTGCCAGCTCACCACAGACCCGGACTAGCGGGAGAATCTACAATGAGCAGTTCTTC. The full variable domain, its missing parts supplied by reference TRBV18 and TRBJ2-1, is NAGVMQNPRHLVRRRGQEARLRCSPMKGHSHVYWYRQLPEEGLKFMVYLQKENIIDESGMPKERFSAEFPKEGPSILRIQQVVRGDSAAYFCASSPQTRTSGRIYNEQFFGPGTRLTVL.